What follows describes a single T cell receptor beta chain. Its antigen is not identified. Mismatch with germline at one junction end may stem from a read error. CDR1 is DFQATT, CDR2 SNEGSKA, per germline (reference sequence). This CDR3 contains 14 residues. cDNA was made by 5'RACE with 10-nucleotide random UMIs. Sequencing runs each yielded over 160 million TCR-beta sequences from 15-18 subjects. A single record per CDR3 protein comes from TCRdb applying MiXCR to the 5' RACE reads. This sample has some 78,000 distinct CDR3 sequences; approximately 5% occur once, and the top ten carry roughly 2.2%. These data belong to a study of neurological immune-mediated disorders. Study outcomes and limitations: CDR3 amino acid sequences of expanded clones were not shared across subjects, a result suggesting private repertoires in all groups. Among 34 multiple sclerosis patients, phylogenetic grouping put the repertoires of 18 into a single related-CDR3 cluster, a possible signature.

The J gene is TRBJ1-2, the V gene TRBV20-1; TRBD1 aligns across 8 bases. This clonotype was obtained from a woman under 40 with multiple sclerosis. Sequenced sample: PBMCs. The DNA for the CDR3 is TGCAGTGCCGGACGCGGACAGGGATTCTATGGCTTCACCTTC. Amino acids: CSAGRGQGFYGFTF.